This TCR beta chain was sequenced in a study of T-cell memory formation after mild COVID-19. Broader study findings: Clones that contracted clustered mainly in CM and EM if CD4+ and in EMRA if CD8+.

This clonotype was seen a few times. What it binds is unknown. This CDR3 is 15 amino acids long. The V gene's germline CDR1 is DFQATT and CDR2 SNEGSKA (reference sequence). Losses at the gene ends were 5 bases for V and 5 bases for J; bases not matched to a gene: 7. The TCR alpha and TCR beta cDNA libraries, bearing sample barcodes and UMIs, were generated by 5'RACE using constant-segment primers. In TCRdb, the 5' RACE reads were re-called with MiXCR into one record per CDR3 protein. The sample consists of some 190,000 distinct CDR3 sequences, around 16% of them appearing once. The chain links TRBV20-1 to TRBJ2-5; 14 positions agree with TRBD2. The source is an adult woman who had mild COVID-19 (a few samples of this study predate the infection). Cell type and time point are not known. Sequenced material: PBMCs or a T cell subset sorted from them (not recorded which). CDR3 DNA sequence: TGCAGTGCTCGACTAGCGGGGGGGCGAAGGGAGACCCAGTACTTC. Encoded protein: CSARLAGGRRETQYF.